These T cell receptor beta chains were read from a single sample in a study of blood T cell repertoires in COVID-19. Clones were read by immunoSEQ multiplex PCR, and TCRdb kept only the in-frame ones, dropping some. The sample shows approximately 99,000 clones, about 90% of them seen only once. The sample comprised peripheral blood. The receptors here all came from a human donor in a cohort sampled during active COVID-19. The CDR3 runs from the conserved cysteine through the conserved F or W. D genes are given only for firm matches. Where a row states a size, it is once, few, many or the class of an expanded clone; other rows omit it.

clone_size j_call v_call d_call cdr3_nt cdr3_aa
- TRBJ2-5 TRBV5-1 - TGCGCCAGCAGCTTGGAGTCAGGGGCAGAGACCCAGTACTTC CASSLESGAETQYF
- TRBJ2-3 TRBV3-1/TRBV3-2 - TGTGCCAGCAGCCAAGCCCGGGCAGATACGCAGTATTTT CASSQARADTQYF
- TRBJ2-3 TRBV2 - TGTGCCAGCGGTGGCCCGCCAGGGTCGGTCGGCGATACGCAGTATTTT CASGGPPGSVGDTQYF
- TRBJ2-7 TRBV7-9 - TGTGCCAGCAGACGGGCTTCTGGCGTGGGAGACGAGCAGTACTTC CASRRASGVGDEQYF
- TRBJ2-4 TRBV18 TRBD2 TGTGCCAGCTCAACGGGACTAGCTGGGGGTGAAAACATTCAGTACTTC CASSTGLAGGENIQYF
- TRBJ1-2 TRBV19 TRBD1 TGTGCCAGTAAGGCAGGGGGCGGTAATGGCTACACCTTC CASKAGGGNGYTF
- TRBJ2-7 TRBV27 - TGTGCCAGCAGTCCAGGACTTTCCTACGAGCAGTACTTC CASSPGLSYEQYF
- TRBJ2-3 TRBV6-5 TRBD2 TGTGCCAGCAGTTGGACTAGCGGGATCCCGGATACGCAGTATTTT CASSWTSGIPDTQYF
- TRBJ1-3 TRBV2 TRBD1 TGTGCCAGCAGTTTACAGGGGAACGGAAACACCATATATTTT CASSLQGNGNTIYF
- TRBJ2-5 TRBV6-2/TRBV6-3 - TGTGCCAGCAGTTACTTACTCGGGAGTTGGGAGACCCAGTACTTC CASSYLLGSWETQYF
- TRBJ2-3 TRBV3-1/TRBV3-2 TRBD2 TGTGCCAGCAGCCCGGCGGGAGTGAGCACAGATACGCAGTATTTT CASSPAGVSTDTQYF
- TRBJ2-7 TRBV18 - TGTGCCAGCTCCCCCACCCTTACAGGGGAGCAGTACTTC CASSPTLTGEQYF
- TRBJ2-7 TRBV5-1 - TGCGCCAGCAGCTTGGACAGGACCGTCTACGAGCAGTACTTC CASSLDRTVYEQYF
- TRBJ1-4 TRBV28 - TGTGCCAGCAGCTCCCCTCGGGTGGGAACTAATGAAAAACTGTTTTTT CASSSPRVGTNEKLFF
- TRBJ2-1 TRBV27 TRBD2 TGTGCCAGCAGACGAACCCCCAAGGTAGCGGGGTTCATCGAGCAGTTCTTC CASRRTPKVAGFIEQFF
once TRBJ1-2 TRBV19 - TGTGCCAGTAGTATCCAGGGGTGGAATGGCTACACCTTC CASSIQGWNGYTF
- TRBJ2-5 TRBV28 - TGTGCCAGCAGTGAGGTTAAAGAGACCCAGTACTTC CASSEVKETQYF
- TRBJ2-2 TRBV19 - TGTGCCAGTAACCAGGGTGACACCGGGGAGCTGTTTTTT CASNQGDTGELFF
- TRBJ1-6 TRBV7-6 TRBD1 TGTGCCAGCAGCTTAGGTGGGACAGGGGGCGATTATTCACCCCTCCACTTT CASSLGGTGGDYSPLHF
- TRBJ2-6 TRBV6-2/TRBV6-3 - TGTGCCAGCAGTTTCTCTACTGGGGCCAACGTCCTGACTTTC CASSFSTGANVLTF
- TRBJ1-1 TRBV18 - TGTGCCAGCTCATTACGGACAGATTCCTTGAACACTGAAGCTTTCTTT CASSLRTDSLNTEAFF
- TRBJ2-5 TRBV7-2 - TGTGCCAGCAGCTTAGCGCGGCGCGGGAAGACCCAGTACTTC CASSLARRGKTQYF
- TRBJ2-7 TRBV29-1 TRBD2 TGCAGCGCTGGGGCTAATAGCGGGAGGGCCGTCTACGAGCAGTACTTC CSAGANSGRAVYEQYF